The 9 T cell receptor beta chains presented below share a single source sample, sequenced in a study of blood T cells in healthy people across ages. Combining a sample-barcoded 5' primer with a J-beta primer mix, a second PCR ran for about 7 to 11 cycles. TCRdb analysed the 5' RACE reads with MiXCR anew, one entry per CDR3 protein. The sample has about 1.5 million distinct CDR3 sequences, approximately 42% seen once. The specimen sequenced was blood. These TCRs come from a woman aged 18-29 years in good health.

This chain joins TRBV29-1 and TRBJ2-2; D is ambiguous. The CDR3 is made up of 12 amino acids. Trimming removed 7 bases at V and 6 bases at J, with 12 bases between. Germline V gene lookup returns CDR1 SQVTM and CDR2 ANQGSEA. The CDR3 here is CSGRVNSGELFF. The DNA for the CDR3 is TGCAGCGGTAGGGTTAATTCCGGGGAGCTGTTTTTT.

Only a few counts were recorded for this clonotype. The CDR3 region is CASSLLATYNEQFF. CDR3 sequence (DNA): TGTGCCAGCAGTTTACTAGCGACCTACAATGAGCAGTTCTTC. The rearrangement joins TRBV12-3 or TRBV12-4 to TRBJ2-1, with D possibly matching TRBD2 (6 bases). The CDR3 spans 14 residues. With 2 bases removed from V and 2 bases from J, the gap between germline ends came to 7 bases.

Written as DNA, the CDR3 is TGTGCCAGCACCCTGGGCAGGGCGTCCTACAATGAGCAGTTCTTC. This codes for CASTLGRASYNEQFF. The chain links TRBV7-8 to TRBJ2-1, with a tentative D call TRBD1 (5 bases). Germline CDR1 reads SGHVS; CDR2 reads FQNEAQ. This CDR3 contains 15 residues. Trimming pared 7 bases from V and 1 base from J, leaving 14 bases between.

In this sample, this clonotype turned up many times. The chain links TRBV7-9 to TRBJ2-1; D is uncertain. Germline CDR1 reads SEHNR; CDR2 reads FQNEAQ (reference sequence). Trimming cost V 1 base and J 6 bases, with 7 bases left between them. This CDR3 has 13 amino acids. In DNA, the CDR3 is TGTGCCAGCAGCTTAGGAGGCAGCAATGAGCAGTTCTTC. This sequence encodes CASSLGGSNEQFF.

This clonotype has more than one count but fewer than ten. The chain has TRBV13 and TRBJ1-2; the D gene is possibly TRBD1 (5 bases). Looked up from germline, CDR1 is PRHDT and CDR2 is FYEKMQ (reference sequence). Trimming took 5 bases from V and 8 from J, leaving 15 bases between them. The CDR3 has 13 residues. The CDR3 loop is CASSQDMGQGYTF. CDR3 DNA: TGTGCCAGCAGCCAAGACATGGGGCAGGGCTACACCTTC.

J is TRBJ1-2 and V is TRBV25-1; 9 bases line up with TRBD1. Germline V gives CDR1 MGHDK, CDR2 SYGVNS. V trimming: 6 bases; J trimming: 0 bases; junction bases outside the gene matches: 11. The CDR3 loop spans 17 amino acids. This chain's CDR3 is CASSRPGQGLANYGYTF. CDR3 nucleotides: TGTGCCAGCAGCCGACCGGGACAGGGCTTAGCTAACTATGGCTACACCTTC.

This chain joins TRBV4-3 and TRBJ2-7; possible D gene TRBD2, 6 bases. The V gene's germline CDR1 is LGHNA and CDR2 YSLEER. V dropped 1 base and J dropped 2 bases, with 12 bases sitting between them. CDR3 length: 15 residues. For the CDR3, the DNA is TGCGCCAGCAGCCAAGTGGAGGGCCCTGCCTACGAGCAGTACTTC. This sequence encodes CASSQVEGPAYEQYF.

The chain links TRBV7-3 to TRBJ2-3; maybe TRBD2 (5 bases). Trimming removed 5 bases at V and 0 bases at J, with 15 bases between. CDR3 length equals 16 residues. Germline V gene data show CDR1 as SGHTA and CDR2 as FQGTGA. In nucleotides, the CDR3 is TGTGCCAGCAGCCTCTCCGGGATGAGGAGCACAGATACGCAGTATTTT. This codes for CASSLSGMRSTDTQYF.

V is TRBV6-1 and J is TRBJ2-7; the D is unclear. The CDR3 sequence is 13 residues long. Trimming shortened V by 1 base and J by 0 bases, and 4 bases separated the two germline ends. Germline CDR1 is MNHNS and CDR2 is SASEGT. For the CDR3, the DNA is TGTGCCAGCAGTGAAGGGATCTCCTACGAGCAGTACTTC. It codes for CASSEGISYEQYF.